This T cell receptor (beta chain) was captured in a study of blood T cell repertoires in COVID-19. About the study: Samples of COVID-19 (acute and convalescent) were obtained from the United States, Italy and Spain. T cells, B-cell-depleted T cells, or PBMCs provided the cDNA or gDNA that served as material.

Germline V gene data show CDR1 as MNHEY and CDR2 as SVGAGI. V was trimmed by 6 bases and J by 0 bases, leaving 12 bases between them. The CDR3 contains 15 residues. As processed by the authors: It was from reference gene primer amplification that nucleated cell counts were estimated. Measured with immunoSEQ multiplex PCR; TCRdb has only the in-frame clones, and not every one. V and J calls and clone size are those listed in that table; D and trimming were worked out from the DNA. The table includes some 220,000 clones, about 88% detected once. This sequence was found in a man between 45 and 60 years old who had recovered from COVID-19. Sequenced input: peripheral blood. The J gene is TRBJ1-5, the V gene TRBV6-5, with D perhaps TRBD1 (6 bases). The CDR3 coding sequence is TGTGCCAGCAGCCCAGGGGTTTATAGCAATCAGCCCCAGCATTTT. This sequence encodes CASSPGVYSNQPQHF.